Presented here are 14 T cell receptor beta chains from one specimen sequenced in a study of T-cell reconstitution after alpha-beta-depleted transplantation in children. Researchers prepared the TCRbeta library using unique molecular identifiers, the study reports. TCRdb reprocessed the PCR reads via MiXCR and lists one record per CDR3 protein. Found here are approximately 350,000 distinct CDR3 sequences, 9% to 12% of them singletons; the top ten hold around 2.4%. The starting material was PBMCs from the stem cell graft donor, obtained from the stem cell graft. Receptors were obtained from a human donor who donated a stem cell graft to a child with acute lymphoblastic leukemia.

The chain combines TRBV6-4 with TRBJ2-6; 13 bases are a match to TRBD2. V shed 5 bases, J shed 4 bases, and the junction held 5 bases outside the gene matches. The CDR3 length is 17 residues. Germline CDR1 is MRHNA and CDR2 is SNTAGT. CDR3 in amino acids: CASSRTSGSAGANVLTF. The CDR3 region has the DNA TGTGCCAGCAGTAGGACTAGCGGGAGTGCGGGGGCCAACGTCCTGACTTTC.

This clonotype has just a few counts. The chain uses TRBV7-2 and TRBJ1-1; D gene ambiguous. Trimming left V 2 bases short and J 2 bases short, with 6 bases between. Germline CDR1 and CDR2: SGHTA and FQGNSA. This CDR3 region has 13 residues. The CDR3 bases are TGTGCCAGCAGCTTAATGCTCAACACTGAAGCTTTCTTT. This codes for CASSLMLNTEAFF. The full variable domain, rest sourced from reference TRBV7-2 and TRBJ1-1, is GAGVSQSPSNKVTEKGKDVELRCDPISGHTALYWYRQSLGQGLEFLIYFQGNSAPDKSGLPSDRFSAERTGGSVSTLTIQRTQQEDSAVYLCASSLMLNTEAFFGQGTRLTVV.

This chain joins TRBV7-9 and TRBJ2-7; a possible D gene is TRBD1 (6 bases). CDR3 length: 13 residues. CDR1 SEHNR and CDR2 FQNEAQ come from the germline V gene (reference sequence). V shed 6 bases and J shed 0 bases, with 9 bases lying between them. CDR3 bases: TGTGCCAGCAGATCGGGACACTCCTACGAGCAGTACTTC. Protein: CASRSGHSYEQYF.

This clonotype was seen only a few times. The V call is TRBV20-1, the J call TRBJ1-2; 8 bases align to TRBD1. J lost 8 bases, V lost 5 bases, and 10 bases had no gene match. Germline V gives CDR1 DFQATT, CDR2 SNEGSKA (reference sequence). This CDR3 contains 13 residues. DNA for the CDR3: TGCAGTGCTCCCTGGACAGGGTTCGGAGGCTACACCTTC. It is translated as CSAPWTGFGGYTF.

This clonotype has ten or more counts. The chain carries TRBV12-3 or TRBV12-4 and TRBJ2-7; D is possibly TRBD2 (5 bases). V lost 6 bases to trimming and J lost 0 bases, with 9 bases between them. The CDR3 consists of 13 residues. The DNA for the CDR3 is TGTGCCAGCAGCTTTAGCGCCTCCTACGAGCAGTACTTC. Amino acid sequence: CASSFSASYEQYF.

This clonotype was recorded at least ten times. The chain uses TRBV7-9 and TRBJ2-1; TRBD1 agrees at 8 bases. V lost 5 bases to trimming and J lost 9 bases; unmatched junction nucleotides: 15. The CDR3 has 16 residues. Germline CDR1 and CDR2: SEHNR and FQNEAQ (reference sequence). In DNA, the CDR3 is TGTGCCAGCAGCGAGGGGGTAGGACAGGGAGGAGGTGAGCAGTTCTTC. It yields the protein CASSEGVGQGGGEQFF.

The chain's CDR3 is CASRVASGTGELFF. The CDR3 region has the DNA TGTGCCAGCAGGGTAGCGTCTGGCACCGGGGAGCTGTTTTTT. The chain uses TRBV28 and TRBJ2-2, with D perhaps matching TRBD2 (5 bases). V was pared by 6 bases and J by 4 bases, with 12 bases between. Germline CDR1 reads MDHEN; CDR2 reads SYDVKM. The CDR3 runs 14 residues.

In the case of this clonotype: Being one base from a much bigger clone, this may be a read error. This sequence joins TRBV5-1 and TRBJ2-1, with unresolved D. The CDR3 is 14 amino acids. Germline V gene sequence: CDR1 SGHRS, CDR2 YFSETQ. DNA for the CDR3: TGCGCCGGCAGCGAACCCAGCTCCTACAATGAGCAGTTCTTC. This codes for CAGSEPSSYNEQFF.

This clonotype has only a few counts. V is TRBV5-1 and J is TRBJ2-2; D remains ambiguous. Germline lookup yields CDR1 SGHRS and CDR2 YFSETQ. This CDR3 spans 14 amino acids. V was cut by 3 bases and J by 5 bases, with 11 bases left in between. The CDR3 protein is CASSSRPTTGELFF. The CDR3, as DNA: TGCGCCAGCAGCTCCCGCCCCACGACCGGGGAGCTGTTTTTT.

This clonotype was seen repeatedly, ten times or more. The J gene is TRBJ2-1, the V gene TRBV25-1; D is perhaps TRBD2 (6 bases). Per germline, CDR1 MGHDK and CDR2 SYGVNS. Trimming stripped 0 bases from V and 3 bases from J, with 9 bases between. The CDR3 runs to 15 residues. The CDR3: CASSEYGGRYNEQFF. The DNA of the CDR3 is TGTGCCAGCAGTGAATATGGAGGGCGCTACAATGAGCAGTTCTTC. Full variable domain (outside the CDR3, taken from reference TRBV25-1 and TRBJ2-1): EADIYQTPRYLVIGTGKKITLECSQTMGHDKMYWYQQDPGMELHLIHYSYGVNSTEKGDLSSESTVSRIRTEHFPLTLESARPSHTSQYLCASSEYGGRYNEQFFGPGTRLTVL.

This chain joins TRBV20-1 and TRBJ2-1, with D perhaps assigned TRBD1 or TRBD2 (9 bases each). Trimming stripped 0 bases from V and 0 bases from J, with 33 bases between. The CDR3 loop spans 23 amino acids. The germline V gene has CDR1 DFQATT and CDR2 SNEGSKA (reference sequence). Written as DNA, the CDR3 is TGCAGTGCTAGAGACCTATCGAACAGCCGGGACAGGGCGGGAGGGCCCTCCTACAATGAGCAGTTCTTC. This sequence encodes CSARDLSNSRDRAGGPSYNEQFF.

CDR3 residues: CASSSPGLAWHEQFF. The CDR3 bases are TGTGCCAGCAGTTCCCCGGGACTAGCTTGGCATGAGCAGTTCTTC. The V gene is TRBV27, the J gene TRBJ2-1; TRBD2 agrees at 9 bases. With V trimmed by 4 bases and J by 8 bases, 9 bases remained unmatched. Germline V gene sequence: CDR1 MNHEY, CDR2 SMNVEV (reference sequence). This CDR3 has 15 residues.

This clonotype was seen a few times. The gene calls are TRBV7-2 and TRBJ2-7; D perhaps matches TRBD2 (5 bases). The V gene's germline CDR1 is SGHTA and CDR2 FQGNSA. Trimming took 2 bases from V and 3 from J, leaving 8 bases between them. The CDR3 is 13 residues long. The CDR3: CASSLNGIYEQYF. In nucleotides, the CDR3 is TGTGCCAGCAGCTTAAACGGGATCTACGAGCAGTACTTC.

This clonotype was detected only a few times. CDR3 sequence: CASSANRARMKNEQFF. The CDR3, as DNA: TGTGCCAGCAGTGCCAACAGGGCTAGGATGAAGAATGAGCAGTTCTTC. This chain uses TRBV27 with TRBJ2-1, with D tentatively TRBD1 (6 bases). CDR1 MNHEY and CDR2 SMNVEV come from the germline V gene (reference sequence). Trimming removed 5 bases from V and 7 bases from J, with 21 bases in between. The CDR3 has 16 residues.